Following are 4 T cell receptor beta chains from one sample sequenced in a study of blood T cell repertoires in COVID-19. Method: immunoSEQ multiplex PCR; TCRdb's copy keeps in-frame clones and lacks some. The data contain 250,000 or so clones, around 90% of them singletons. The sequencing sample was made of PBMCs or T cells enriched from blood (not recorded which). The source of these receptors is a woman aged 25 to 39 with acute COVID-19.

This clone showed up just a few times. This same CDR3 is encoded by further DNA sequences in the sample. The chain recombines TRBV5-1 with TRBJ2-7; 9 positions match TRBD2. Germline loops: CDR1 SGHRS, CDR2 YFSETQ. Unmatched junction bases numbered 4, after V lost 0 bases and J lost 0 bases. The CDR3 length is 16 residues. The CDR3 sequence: CASSLELAGFSYEQYF. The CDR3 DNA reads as TGCGCCAGCAGCTTGGAACTAGCGGGTTTCTCCTACGAGCAGTACTTC.

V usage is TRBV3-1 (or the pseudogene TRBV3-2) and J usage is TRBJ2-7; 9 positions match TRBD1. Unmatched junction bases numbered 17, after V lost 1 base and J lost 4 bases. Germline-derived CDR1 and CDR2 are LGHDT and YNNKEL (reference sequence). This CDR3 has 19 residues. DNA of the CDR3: TGTGCCAGCAGCCAAGGACTAAGACAGGGGGAGGGGGCATTGTACGAGCAGTACTTC. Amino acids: CASSQGLRQGEGALYEQYF.

The CDR3 nucleotides read TGTGCCAGTAGTATAGCGGGAGATGGGACCGGGGAGCTGTTTTTT. It codes for CASSIAGDGTGELFF. This rearrangement joins TRBV19 to TRBJ2-2; tentatively, D is TRBD2 (6 bases). Germline loops: CDR1 LNHDA, CDR2 SQIVND (reference sequence). The germline V and J ends were trimmed by 1 base and 5 bases, with 11 bases remaining between them. This CDR3 has 15 residues.

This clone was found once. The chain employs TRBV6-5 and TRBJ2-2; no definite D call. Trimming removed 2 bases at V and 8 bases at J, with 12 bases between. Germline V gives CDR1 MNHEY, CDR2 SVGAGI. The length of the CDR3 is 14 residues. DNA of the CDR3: TGTGCCAGCAGTTACGGGCCCCTGAGTGGGGAGCTGTTTTTT. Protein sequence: CASSYGPLSGELFF.